This T cell receptor (beta chain) was recovered during a study of OX40 agonist ivuxolimab in advanced cancers. Study in general: Patients received the agonistic anti-OX40 (CD134) antibody ivuxolimab. Study-level findings and limits: At 0.1 to 3.0 mg/kg and by week 6, clonal expansion occurred in CD4+ and CD8+ blood T cells.

Produced via immunoSEQ multiplex PCR; TCRdb's table is partial and in-frame only. Among about 18,000 clones listed, less than 90% were seen once. The V gene end was trimmed by 4 bases and the J gene end by 7 bases; junction bases not matched to a gene: 8. The CDR3 runs to 14 residues. CDR1 and CDR2 from the germline V gene are SGHRS and YFSETQ. The timepoints at which blood was sampled were baseline, cycle 4 day 1, and cycle 7 day 1. Notes on this clone: Its antigen is not known.

The sample in question was CD4+ or CD8+ T cells sorted from blood, obtained in a trial of the OX40 agonist ivuxolimab. The sequence was collected from an adult with an advanced solid tumor such as melanoma, head and neck, liver or kidney cancer. V gene TRBV5-1 combines with J gene TRBJ2-1; TRBD2 matches 7 bases. In nucleotides, the CDR3 is TGCGCCAGCAGCCTGGGACTACTTGCGAATGAGCAGTTCTTC. The encoded protein is CASSLGLLANEQFF.